Below, 17 T cell receptor beta chains from the same sample are listed, as sequenced in a study of T cells in Graves' hyperthyroidism and ophthalmopathy. There were TCR beta CDR3 regions amplified from RNA transcripts. Using the HTBI primer set, a first-round RT-PCR was run on the TCR CDR3. TCRdb re-derived calls from the multiplex PCR reads in MiXCR, one entry per CDR3 protein. The sample shows a few hundred thousand distinct CDR3 sequences, just over 45% of them seen only once. Input material: peripheral blood or thyroid tissue (not recorded which). These receptors all stem from a woman between 18 and 30 years old with Graves' hyperthyroidism.

This clonotype was seen repeatedly, ten times or more. This chain connects TRBV2 to TRBJ1-6; 8 bases agree with TRBD1. V was clipped by 3 bases and J by 8 bases; unmatched bases: 9. Germline assignment: CDR1 SNHLY and CDR2 FYNNEI. The CDR3 covers 16 residues. The CDR3 coding sequence is TGTGCCAGCAGTGACCCTGGCACAGGGGGGCATTCACCCCTCCACTTT. Translated, it gives CASSDPGTGGHSPLHF.

This clonotype has ten or more counts. The chain joins TRBV15 to TRBJ1-5; perhaps TRBD1 as D (5 bases). CDR1 is LNHNV, CDR2 YYDKDF, per germline (reference sequence). V was cut by 9 bases and J by 6 bases, with 15 bases left in between. This CDR3 spans 13 amino acids. CDR3 bases: TGTGCCACAGCCCGGGACGGCGCTCAGCCCCAGCATTTT. Residues: CATARDGAQPQHF. Full variable domain (rest looked up from reference TRBV15 and TRBJ1-5): DAMVIQNPRYQVTQFGKPVTLSCSQTLNHNVMYWYQQKSSQAPKLLFHYYDKDFNNEADTPDNFQSRRPNTSFCFLDIRSPGLGDTAMYLCATARDGAQPQHFGDGTRLSIL.

Comments on this clonotype: With a much larger clone just one base away, this may be a read error. The chain is built from TRBV20-1 and TRBJ1-5; 8 bases agree with TRBD1. CDR3 length: 15 residues. Germline values: CDR1 DFQATT, CDR2 SNEGSKA (reference sequence). The CDR3, as DNA: TGCAGTGCTGGAGATTCAGGGGGCCTTTATCAGCCCCAGCATTTT. Residues: CSAGDSGGLYQPQHF.

The V gene is TRBV20-1, the J gene TRBJ2-5, with no clear D. CDR1 is DFQATT and CDR2 is SNEGSKA in the germline V gene (reference sequence). V was pared by 6 bases and J by 9 bases, with 20 bases between. The CDR3 sequence is 13 residues long. The CDR3 loop is CSAVGDSNQPQYF. CDR3 DNA sequence: TGCAGTGCCGTCGGCGATAGCAATCAGCCCCAGTACTTC.

As to this clonotype: A read error may produce the germline difference seen at one junction end. The chain combines TRBV29-1 with TRBJ2-6; D possibly corresponds to TRBD2 (6 bases). The germline CDR1 and CDR2 sequences are SQVTM and ANQGSEA. The length of the CDR3 is 12 residues. CDR3 loop: CSVEGDPGTEAF. As DNA, the CDR3 is TGCAGCGTTGAGGGGGACCCGGGGACTGAAGCTTTC. Using reference TRBV29-1 and TRBJ2-6 for the parts outside the CDR3, the full variable domain is SAVISQKPSRDICQRGTSLTIQCQVDSQVTMMFWYRQQPGQSLTLIATANQGSEATYESGFVIDKFPISRPNLTFSTLTVSNMSPEDSSIYLCSVEGDPGTEAFGAGSRLTVL.

Ten or more counts support this clonotype. The chain is built from TRBV5-1 and TRBJ2-5; D possibly corresponds to TRBD1 (5 bases). CDR3 length: 12 amino acids. Germline V gene data show CDR1 as SGHRS and CDR2 as YFSETQ. Between the trimmed V and J ends, which lost 5 bases and 2 bases, there was a span of 7 bases. The CDR3 DNA reads as TGCGCCAGCAGGGCAGGGCAAGAGACCCAGTACTTC. As protein: CASRAGQETQYF.

This chain joins TRBV29-1 and TRBJ1-2, with D unclear. V was cut by 4 bases and J by 4 bases, with 10 bases left in between. This CDR3 is built from 12 residues. CDR1 and CDR2 from the germline V gene are SQVTM and ANQGSEA. This CDR3 reads CSVGSDSYGYTF. CDR3 sequence (DNA): TGCAGCGTTGGAAGTGATAGCTATGGCTACACCTTC. Drawing the rest from reference TRBV29-1 and TRBJ1-2, the complete variable domain is SAVISQKPSRDICQRGTSLTIQCQVDSQVTMMFWYRQQPGQSLTLIATANQGSEATYESGFVIDKFPISRPNLTFSTLTVSNMSPEDSSIYLCSVGSDSYGYTFGSGTRLTVV.

This clonotype was recorded at least ten times. The V gene is TRBV5-8, the J gene TRBJ1-1; 7 bases line up with TRBD1. The junction had 11 bases not matched to a gene; V was cut back by 1 base and J by 5 bases. Germline V gene sequence: CDR1 SGHTS, CDR2 YDEGEE. The CDR3 is 16 amino acids. CDR3 nucleotides: TGTGCCAGCAGCTTGTTAGGGGGCGGAGGTCGAACTGAAGCTTTCTTT. As protein: CASSLLGGGGRTEAFF.

This clonotype appeared a few times. V and J are TRBV7-8 and TRBJ2-7; D could derive from TRBD1 or TRBD2 (5 bases each). CDR1 is SGHVS and CDR2 is FQNEAQ in the germline V gene. The CDR3 extends over 14 amino acids. Trimming took off 2 bases at V and 5 bases at J, with 13 bases between the two ends. CDR3 bases: TGTGCCAGCAGCTTAAGTGGTGGGGGACACGAGCAGTACTTC. Amino acids: CASSLSGGGHEQYF.

The chain is built from TRBV2 and TRBJ2-2; 10 bases align to TRBD2. The CDR3 runs to 17 residues. V shed 5 bases, J shed 1 base, and the junction held 7 bases outside the gene matches. From germline, CDR1 is SNHLY and CDR2 FYNNEI. The CDR3 protein is CASSQELAGRNTGELFF. The CDR3 region has the DNA TGTGCCAGCAGTCAGGAACTAGCGGGAAGGAACACCGGGGAGCTGTTTTTT.

The chain has TRBV7-9 and TRBJ2-7; 8 positions match TRBD1. CDR3 length: 13 residues. The ends lost 3 bases at V and 6 bases at J; junction bases unmatched: 4. Germline CDR1 and CDR2: SEHNR and FQNEAQ (reference sequence). CDR3 region: CASSFGQGSEQYF. The CDR3 nucleotides are TGTGCCAGCAGCTTCGGACAGGGATCCGAGCAGTACTTC.

This clonotype was seen a handful of times. This chain links TRBV10-2 with TRBJ1-3, with a weak D call TRBD1 (6 bases). The CDR3 has 17 amino acids. V was cut by 7 bases and J by 0 bases, with 19 bases left in between. Looked up from germline, CDR1 is WSHSY and CDR2 is SAAADI. The CDR3 here is CASMGRAGGLSGNTIYF. CDR3 DNA sequence: TGCGCCAGCATGGGGAGAGCCGGGGGCCTCTCTGGAAACACCATATATTTT.

For this clonotype: Possible read error: a much larger clone is one base away. This chain uses TRBV20-1 with TRBJ1-4; TRBD1 matches 10 bases. Germline CDR1 is DFQATT and CDR2 is SNEGSKA (reference sequence). The CDR3 is made up of 15 amino acids. The CDR3 loop reads CSTSGQGATNEKLFF. The CDR3 DNA sequence: TGCAGTACTAGTGGACAGGGGGCAACTAATGAAAAACTGTTTTTT.

This clonotype has a count of ten or more. The chain uses TRBV7-3 and TRBJ2-1, with a possible D match to TRBD1 (5 bases). The CDR3 contains 13 residues. V was trimmed by 2 bases and J by 4 bases, leaving 6 bases between them. Germline CDR1 is SGHTA and CDR2 is FQGTGA. In DNA, the CDR3 is TGTGCCAGCAGCTTATCAGGGTACAATGAGCAGTTCTTC. Amino acid sequence: CASSLSGYNEQFF. The full variable domain, in which reference TRBV7-3 and TRBJ2-1 provide the parts outside the CDR3, is GAGVSQTPSNKVTEKGKYVELRCDPISGHTALYWYRQSLGQGPEFLIYFQGTGAADDSGLPNDRFFAVRPEGSVSTLKIQRTERGDSAVYLCASSLSGYNEQFFGPGTRLTVL.

This clonotype was picked up one time. This chain uses TRBV5-1 with TRBJ2-2; tentatively, D is TRBD1 (6 bases). CDR1 is SGHRS, CDR2 YFSETQ, per germline. V lost 4 bases, J lost 0 bases, and 10 bases lay in between. The CDR3 is 15 amino acids. CDR3 amino acids: CASSPEGANTGELFF. CDR3 nucleotide sequence: TGCGCCAGCAGCCCAGAGGGGGCGAACACCGGGGAGCTGTTTTTT.

The V call is TRBV15, the J call TRBJ1-2, with 7 positions matching TRBD1. Unmatched junction bases numbered 7, after V lost 4 bases and J lost 2 bases. The CDR3 extends over 15 amino acids. Germline-derived CDR1 and CDR2 are LNHNV and YYDKDF (reference sequence). The CDR3 region is CATSTRQGYNYGYTF. In nucleotides, the CDR3 is TGTGCCACCAGCACCAGACAGGGATACAACTATGGCTACACCTTC.

V gene TRBV29-1 combines with J gene TRBJ1-2; 7 bases are a match to TRBD1. This CDR3 is 12 amino acids long. The V gene's germline CDR1 is SQVTM and CDR2 ANQGSEA. The chain's CDR3 is CSFGLTGEGYTF. CDR3 nucleotides: TGCAGTTTTGGACTCACAGGGGAAGGCTACACCTTC.